A single sample is the source of the 8 T cell receptor beta chains below, sequenced in a study of shared clonotypes between healthy human individuals. TCRdb keeps only in-frame clones here, not all; method: immunoSEQ multiplex PCR. Here the sample spans 550,000 to 850,000 clones, 72% being singletons. The sample taken for sequencing was memory CD4+ T cells sorted from blood. Documented subset: CD45RA-negative fraction. The source is a woman in her twenties or thirties in good health.

Concerning this clone itself: The sample holds other DNA sequences that translate to the same CDR3. In nucleotides, the CDR3 is TGTGCCAGCAGCTTTTATTCAAATCAGCCCCAGCATTTT. The encoded protein is CASSFYSNQPQHF. J is TRBJ1-5 and V is TRBV7-8; no definite D call. Trimming took 3 bases from V and 4 from J, leaving 7 bases between them. The germline gives CDR1 SGHVS, CDR2 FQNEAQ. There are 13 residues in the CDR3.

The chain employs TRBV5-1 and TRBJ1-5; no reliable D call. Germline CDR1 is SGHRS and CDR2 is YFSETQ. The CDR3 loop spans 14 amino acids. V shed 0 bases and J shed 4 bases, with 8 bases lying between them. The CDR3 DNA sequence: TGCGCCAGCAGCTTGGTCCCGGGAAATCAGCCCCAGCATTTT. This encodes CASSLVPGNQPQHF.

The chain is built from TRBV28 and TRBJ1-2, with unresolved D. V was shortened by 3 bases and J by 13 bases, with 15 bases between the two germline ends. This CDR3 region has 12 residues. Germline assignment: CDR1 MDHEN and CDR2 SYDVKM. The CDR3 sequence: CASSLASRITTF. The CDR3, as DNA: TGTGCCAGCAGTTTGGCCAGCCGAATCACCACCTTC.

This chain connects TRBV2 to TRBJ2-2; D is unresolved. The CDR3 runs 15 residues. The germline CDR1 and CDR2 sequences are SNHLY and FYNNEI. V lost 4 bases, J lost 0 bases, and 9 bases lay in between. The CDR3 coding sequence is TGTGCCAGCAGTGTGAGTTTCGCGAACACCGGGGAGCTGTTTTTT. It yields the protein CASSVSFANTGELFF.

The table lists this clone with a few counts. In the same sample, other DNA sequences code for this CDR3. The gene calls are TRBV28 and TRBJ2-1; D remains unclear. Deletions cut 6 bases from V and 2 bases from J, with 2 bases between. From germline, CDR1 is MDHEN and CDR2 SYDVKM. The CDR3 totals 11 residues. CDR3 residues: CASSTYNEQFF. The CDR3 DNA sequence: TGTGCCAGCAGCACCTACAATGAGCAGTTCTTC. Complete variable domain (other parts from reference TRBV28 and TRBJ2-1): DVKVTQSSRYLVKRTGEKVFLECVQDMDHENMFWYRQDPGLGLRLIYFSYDVKMKEKGDIPEGYSVSREKKERFSLILESASTNQTSMYLCASSTYNEQFFGPGTRLTVL.

The chain uses TRBV5-1 and TRBJ2-7; D is undetermined. With 0 bases removed from V and 4 bases from J, the gap between germline ends came to 17 bases. This CDR3 comprises 16 residues. Germline V gene data show CDR1 as SGHRS and CDR2 as YFSETQ. The CDR3 nucleotides read TGCGCCAGCAGCTTGGGGACCGCAGAAGATTATTACGAGCAGTACTTC. Protein sequence: CASSLGTAEDYYEQYF.

The chain links TRBV28 to TRBJ2-5; perhaps TRBD1 as D (6 bases). The DNA end lines up better with TRBJ2-7; the J call may be wrong. Germline loops: CDR1 MDHEN, CDR2 SYDVKM. CDR3 length: 14 residues. The CDR3 DNA reads as TGTGCCAGCGGAAAGACAGGTACCTCCTACGAGCAGTACTTC. It specifies CASGKTGTSYEQYF.

The chain combines TRBV6-6 with TRBJ2-3, with a weak D call TRBD1 (6 bases). Germline loops: CDR1 MNHNY, CDR2 SVGAGI (reference sequence). The CDR3 loop spans 14 amino acids. Trimming left V 2 bases short and J 3 bases short, with 9 bases between. The CDR3 here is CASSYPDRTDTQYF. CDR3 bases: TGTGCCAGCAGTTACCCCGACAGGACAGATACGCAGTATTTT.